The present TCR beta chain was sequenced within a study of OX40 agonist ivuxolimab in advanced cancers. Concerning this clone itself: Its antigen is undetermined.

TCRdb keeps only in-frame clones here, not all; method: immunoSEQ multiplex PCR. The table shows around 83,000 clones, with 90% to 95% occurring only once. Points from the study as a whole: Expanded clones tended on average to be more numerous among CD8+ T cells than CD4+. Partial responders at 0.1-3.0 mg/kg showed near-lowest clonal expansion.

This sequence was found in an adult with an advanced solid tumor such as melanoma, head and neck, liver or kidney cancer. The sequencing here drew on CD4+ or CD8+ T cells sorted from blood, taken in a trial of the OX40 agonist ivuxolimab.

The CDR3: CASSLASTAYF. CDR3 bases: TGTGCCAGCAGCTTAGCGAGCACGGCGTACTTC. The chain links TRBV7-2 to TRBJ2-7; D unresolved. Trimming cost V 0 bases and J 12 bases, with 9 bases left between them. Germline V gene sequence: CDR1 SGHTA, CDR2 FQGNSA. This CDR3 contains 11 residues.